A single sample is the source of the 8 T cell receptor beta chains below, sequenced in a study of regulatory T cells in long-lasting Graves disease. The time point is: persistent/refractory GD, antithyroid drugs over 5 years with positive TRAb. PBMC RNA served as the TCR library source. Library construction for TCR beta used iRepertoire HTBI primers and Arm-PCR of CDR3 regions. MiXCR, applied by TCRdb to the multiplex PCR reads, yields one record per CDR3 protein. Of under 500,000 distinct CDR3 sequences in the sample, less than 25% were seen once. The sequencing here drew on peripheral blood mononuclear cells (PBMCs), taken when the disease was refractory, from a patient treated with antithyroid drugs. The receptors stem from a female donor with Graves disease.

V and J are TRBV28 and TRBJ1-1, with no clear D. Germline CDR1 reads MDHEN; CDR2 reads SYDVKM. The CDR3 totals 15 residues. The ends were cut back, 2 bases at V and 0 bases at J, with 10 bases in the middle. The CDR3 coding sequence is TGTGCCAGCAGTTTAATCGGGAAGCTGAACACTGAAGCTTTCTTT. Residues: CASSLIGKLNTEAFF.

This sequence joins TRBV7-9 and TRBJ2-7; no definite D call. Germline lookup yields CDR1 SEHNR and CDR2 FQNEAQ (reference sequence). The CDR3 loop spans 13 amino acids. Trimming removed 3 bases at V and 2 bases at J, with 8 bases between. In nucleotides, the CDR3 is TGTGCCAGCAGCTTTAAACAGACCTACGAGCAGTACTTC. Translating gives CASSFKQTYEQYF.

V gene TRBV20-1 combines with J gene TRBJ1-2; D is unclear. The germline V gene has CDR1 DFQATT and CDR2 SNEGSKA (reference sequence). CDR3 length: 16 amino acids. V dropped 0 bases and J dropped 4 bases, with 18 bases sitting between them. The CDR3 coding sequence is TGCAGTGCTAGAGATCGGACGGACCTCATCCCCTATGGCTACACCTTC. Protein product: CSARDRTDLIPYGYTF.

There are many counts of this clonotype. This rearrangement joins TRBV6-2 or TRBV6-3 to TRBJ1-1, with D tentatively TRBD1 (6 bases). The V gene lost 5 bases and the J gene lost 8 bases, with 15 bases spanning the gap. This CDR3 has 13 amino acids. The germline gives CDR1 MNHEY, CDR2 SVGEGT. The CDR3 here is CASSGRQAPEAFF. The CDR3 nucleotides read TGTGCCAGCAGTGGGAGACAGGCTCCCGAAGCTTTCTTT.

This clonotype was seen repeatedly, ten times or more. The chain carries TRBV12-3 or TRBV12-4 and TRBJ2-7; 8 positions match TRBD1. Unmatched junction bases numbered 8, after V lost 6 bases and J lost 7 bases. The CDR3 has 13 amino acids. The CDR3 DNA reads TGTGCCAGCAGCGTGGGACAGGCGGGGGAGCAGTACTTC. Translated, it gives CASSVGQAGEQYF.

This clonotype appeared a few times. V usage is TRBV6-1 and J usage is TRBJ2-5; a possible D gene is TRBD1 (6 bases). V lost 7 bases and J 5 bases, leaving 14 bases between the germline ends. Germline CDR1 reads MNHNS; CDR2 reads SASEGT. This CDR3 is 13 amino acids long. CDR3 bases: TGTGCCAGCAAGGCCAGGGGCTATGAGACCCAGTACTTC. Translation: CASKARGYETQYF.

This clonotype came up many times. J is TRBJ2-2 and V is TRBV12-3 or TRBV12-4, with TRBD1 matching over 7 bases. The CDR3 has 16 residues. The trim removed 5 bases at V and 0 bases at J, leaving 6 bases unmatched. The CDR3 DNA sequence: TGTGCCAGCAGTCCAGACAGGGTATCGAACACCGGGGAGCTGTTTTTT. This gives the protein CASSPDRVSNTGELFF.

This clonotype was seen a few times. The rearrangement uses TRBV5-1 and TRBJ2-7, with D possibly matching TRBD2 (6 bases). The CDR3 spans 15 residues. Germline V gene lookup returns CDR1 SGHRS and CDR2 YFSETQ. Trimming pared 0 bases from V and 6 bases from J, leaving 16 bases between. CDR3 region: CASSLEGREAVEQYF. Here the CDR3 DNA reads TGCGCCAGCAGCTTGGAGGGCAGGGAGGCCGTCGAGCAGTACTTC.